This is a list of T cell receptor beta chains from one sample in a study of blood T cells in healthy people across ages. TCRdb processed the 5' RACE reads anew with MiXCR; each CDR3 protein has one entry. The sample carries approximately 800,000 distinct CDR3 sequences, around half recorded once. The specimen was blood. The receptors were gathered from a man aged 80 or over in good health. Each CDR3 is given with its conserved first and last residue. Fields, in order: D gene, CDR3 length, J gene, V gene, clone size, CDR3 protein, CDR3 DNA. D genes are given only for firm matches. Where a row states a size, it is once, few, many or the class of an expanded clone; other rows omit it.

d_call: NA; cdr3_length: 15; j_call: TRBJ1-5; v_call: TRBV27; clone_size: NA; cdr3_aa: CASSSLGGGTQPQHF; cdr3_nt: TGTGCCAGCAGTTCCCTGGGGGGTGGGACTCAGCCCCAGCATTTT
d_call: NA; cdr3_length: 14; j_call: TRBJ2-7; v_call: TRBV20-1; clone_size: NA; cdr3_aa: CSAPDTRRSYEQYF; cdr3_nt: TGCAGTGCTCCGGACACGCGACGCTCCTACGAGCAGTACTTC
d_call: TRBD1; cdr3_length: 15; j_call: TRBJ2-7; v_call: TRBV20-1; clone_size: NA; cdr3_aa: CSASPGTVSSYEQYF; cdr3_nt: TGCAGTGCTAGCCCCGGGACAGTAAGCTCCTACGAGCAGTACTTC
d_call: TRBD1; cdr3_length: 17; j_call: TRBJ1-5; v_call: TRBV7-9; clone_size: NA; cdr3_aa: CASSLALQGAGNQPQHF; cdr3_nt: TGTGCCAGCAGTTTAGCGCTCCAGGGGGCGGGCAATCAGCCCCAGCATTTT
d_call: NA; cdr3_length: 16; j_call: TRBJ2-1; v_call: TRBV6-5; clone_size: NA; cdr3_aa: CASSYSGRPWDNEQFF; cdr3_nt: TGTGCCAGCAGTTACTCCGGGCGCCCGTGGGACAATGAGCAGTTCTTC
d_call: TRBD2; cdr3_length: 16; j_call: TRBJ2-2; v_call: TRBV5-1; clone_size: once; cdr3_aa: CASSLDSGINTGELFF; cdr3_nt: TGCGCCAGCAGCTTGGATAGCGGGATTAACACCGGGGAGCTGTTTTTT
d_call: TRBD1; cdr3_length: 15; j_call: TRBJ1-1; v_call: TRBV28; clone_size: NA; cdr3_aa: CASSLRGRLTLKAFF; cdr3_nt: TGTGCCAGCAGTTTAAGGGGGCGGTTAACACTGAAAGCTTTCTTT
d_call: TRBD1; cdr3_length: 18; j_call: TRBJ1-2; v_call: TRBV27; clone_size: NA; cdr3_aa: CASSLTGQGPGFGYGYTF; cdr3_nt: TGTGCCAGCAGTTTAACGGGACAGGGCCCCGGTTTCGGCTATGGCTACACCTTC
d_call: TRBD1; cdr3_length: 15; j_call: TRBJ1-1; v_call: TRBV5-1; clone_size: NA; cdr3_aa: CASSTTGTGDTEAFF; cdr3_nt: TGCGCCAGCAGCACGACCGGGACAGGGGACACTGAAGCTTTCTTT
d_call: TRBD2; cdr3_length: 15; j_call: TRBJ2-1; v_call: TRBV2; clone_size: NA; cdr3_aa: CASSVTSGRVNEQFF; cdr3_nt: TGTGCCAGCAGTGTAACCAGCGGGAGAGTAAATGAGCAGTTCTTC